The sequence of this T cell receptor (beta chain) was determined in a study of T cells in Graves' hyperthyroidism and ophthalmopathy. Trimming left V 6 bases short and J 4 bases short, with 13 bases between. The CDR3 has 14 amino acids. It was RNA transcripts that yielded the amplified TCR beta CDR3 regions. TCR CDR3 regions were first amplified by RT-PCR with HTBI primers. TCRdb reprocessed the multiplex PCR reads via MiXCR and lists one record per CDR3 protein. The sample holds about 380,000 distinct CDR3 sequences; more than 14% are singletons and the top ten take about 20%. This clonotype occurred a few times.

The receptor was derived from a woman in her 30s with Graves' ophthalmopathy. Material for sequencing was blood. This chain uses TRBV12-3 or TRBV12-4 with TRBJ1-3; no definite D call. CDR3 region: CASRMVGSGNTIYF. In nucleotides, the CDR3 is TGTGCCAGCAGGATGGTGGGTTCCGGAAACACCATATATTTT.